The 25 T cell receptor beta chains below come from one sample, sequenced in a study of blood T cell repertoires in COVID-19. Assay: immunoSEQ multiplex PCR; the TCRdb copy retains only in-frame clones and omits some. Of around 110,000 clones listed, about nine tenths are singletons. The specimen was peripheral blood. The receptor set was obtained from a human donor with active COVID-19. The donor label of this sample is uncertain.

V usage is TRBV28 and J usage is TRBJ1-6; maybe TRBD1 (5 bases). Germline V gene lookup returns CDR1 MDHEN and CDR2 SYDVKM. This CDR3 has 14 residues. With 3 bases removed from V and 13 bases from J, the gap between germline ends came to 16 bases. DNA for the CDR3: TGTGCCAGCAGTTTGGTACAGGCGAGGCCGCCCCTCCACTTT. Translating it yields CASSLVQARPPLHF.

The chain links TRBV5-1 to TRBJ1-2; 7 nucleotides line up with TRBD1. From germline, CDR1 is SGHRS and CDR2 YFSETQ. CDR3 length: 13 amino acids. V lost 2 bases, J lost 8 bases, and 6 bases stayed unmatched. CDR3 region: CASSLEGAQGYTF. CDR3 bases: TGCGCCAGCAGCTTAGAGGGGGCGCAGGGCTACACCTTC.

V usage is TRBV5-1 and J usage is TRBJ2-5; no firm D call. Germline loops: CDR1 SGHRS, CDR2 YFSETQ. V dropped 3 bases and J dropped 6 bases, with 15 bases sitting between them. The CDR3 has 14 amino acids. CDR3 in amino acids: CASSSSAGLQTQYF. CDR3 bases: TGCGCCAGCAGCTCTTCAGCAGGATTGCAGACCCAGTACTTC.

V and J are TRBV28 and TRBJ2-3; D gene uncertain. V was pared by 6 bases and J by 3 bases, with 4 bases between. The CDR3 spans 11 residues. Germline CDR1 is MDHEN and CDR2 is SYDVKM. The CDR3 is CASSRTDTQYF. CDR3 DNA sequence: TGTGCCAGCAGCAGAACAGATACGCAGTATTTT.

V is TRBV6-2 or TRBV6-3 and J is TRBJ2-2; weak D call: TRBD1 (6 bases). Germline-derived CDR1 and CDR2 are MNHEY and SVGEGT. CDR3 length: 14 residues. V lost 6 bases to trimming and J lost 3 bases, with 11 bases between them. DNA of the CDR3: TGTGCCAGCAGCCAACAGGGTTACACCGGGGAGCTGTTTTTT. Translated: CASSQQGYTGELFF.

CDR3 in amino acids: CASSGGFEPQHF. The CDR3 bases are TGCGCCAGCAGCGGAGGGTTTGAGCCCCAGCATTTT. This chain connects TRBV10-2 to TRBJ1-5; D ambiguous. Trimming took 6 bases from V and 8 from J, leaving 11 bases between them. CDR1 and CDR2 from the germline V gene are WSHSY and SAAADI. This CDR3 has 12 residues.

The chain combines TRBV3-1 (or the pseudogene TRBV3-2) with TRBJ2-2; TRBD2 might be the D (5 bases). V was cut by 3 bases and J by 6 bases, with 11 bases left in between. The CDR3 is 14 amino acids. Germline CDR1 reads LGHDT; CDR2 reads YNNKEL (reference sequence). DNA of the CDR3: TGTGCCAGCAGCCACGATATGAGGGCCGGGGAGCTGTTTTTT. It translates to CASSHDMRAGELFF.

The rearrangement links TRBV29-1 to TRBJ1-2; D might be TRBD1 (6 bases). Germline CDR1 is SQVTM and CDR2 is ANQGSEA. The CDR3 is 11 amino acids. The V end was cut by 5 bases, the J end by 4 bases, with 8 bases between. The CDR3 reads CSVLQGYGYTF. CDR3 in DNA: TGCAGCGTTCTACAGGGCTATGGCTACACCTTC.

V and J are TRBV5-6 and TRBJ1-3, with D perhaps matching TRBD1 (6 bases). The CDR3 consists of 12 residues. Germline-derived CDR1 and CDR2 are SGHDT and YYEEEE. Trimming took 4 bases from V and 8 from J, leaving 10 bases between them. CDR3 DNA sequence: TGTGCCAGCAGCCAACAGGGTTACACCATATATTTT. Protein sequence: CASSQQGYTIYF. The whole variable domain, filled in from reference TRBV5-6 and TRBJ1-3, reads DAGVTQSPTHLIKTRGQQVTLRCSPKSGHDTVSWYQQALGQGPQFIFQYYEEEERQRGNFPDRFSGHQFPNYSSELNVNALLLGDSALYLCASSQQGYTIYFGEGSWLTVV.

The CDR3 sequence: CASSQASAGQTQETQYF. The CDR3 region has the DNA TGCGCCAGCAGCCAAGCGAGCGCAGGGCAAACCCAAGAGACCCAGTACTTC. This chain joins TRBV4-1 and TRBJ2-5; maybe TRBD1 (5 bases). Between the trimmed V and J ends, which lost 1 base and 1 base, there was a span of 16 bases. Germline CDR1 is MGHRA and CDR2 is YSYEKL. The CDR3 totals 17 residues.

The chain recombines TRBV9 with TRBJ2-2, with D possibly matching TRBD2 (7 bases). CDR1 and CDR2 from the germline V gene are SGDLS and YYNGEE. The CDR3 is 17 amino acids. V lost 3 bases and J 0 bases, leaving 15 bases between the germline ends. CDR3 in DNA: TGTGCCAGCAGCGAGGGCCCGGGGGGCGCGAACACCGGGGAGCTGTTTTTT. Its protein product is CASSEGPGGANTGELFF.

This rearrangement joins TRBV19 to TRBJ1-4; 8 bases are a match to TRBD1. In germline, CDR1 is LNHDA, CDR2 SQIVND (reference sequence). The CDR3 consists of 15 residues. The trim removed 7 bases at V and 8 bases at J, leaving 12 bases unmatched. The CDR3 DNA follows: TGTGCCAGTACTAAGGCCGGACAGGGACGAGAAAAACTGTTTTTT. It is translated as CASTKAGQGREKLFF.

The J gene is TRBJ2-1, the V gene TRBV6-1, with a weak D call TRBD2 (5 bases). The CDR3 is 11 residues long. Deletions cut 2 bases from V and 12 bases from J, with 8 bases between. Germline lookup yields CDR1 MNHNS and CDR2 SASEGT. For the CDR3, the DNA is TGTGCCAGCAGTGAACTAGCAGGGCAGTTCTTC. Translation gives CASSELAGQFF.

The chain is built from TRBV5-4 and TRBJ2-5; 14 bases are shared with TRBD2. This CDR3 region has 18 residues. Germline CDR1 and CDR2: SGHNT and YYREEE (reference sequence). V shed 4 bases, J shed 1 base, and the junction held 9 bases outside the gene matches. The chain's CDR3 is CASSLGTSGGDFQETQYF. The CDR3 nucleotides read TGTGCCAGCAGCCTAGGGACTAGCGGGGGAGATTTCCAAGAGACCCAGTACTTC.

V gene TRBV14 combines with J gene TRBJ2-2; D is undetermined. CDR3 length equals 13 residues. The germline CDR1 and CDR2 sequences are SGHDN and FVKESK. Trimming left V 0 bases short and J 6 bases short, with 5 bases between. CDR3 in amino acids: CASSQDRAGELFF. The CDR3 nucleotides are TGTGCCAGCAGCCAAGATAGAGCCGGGGAGCTGTTTTTT.

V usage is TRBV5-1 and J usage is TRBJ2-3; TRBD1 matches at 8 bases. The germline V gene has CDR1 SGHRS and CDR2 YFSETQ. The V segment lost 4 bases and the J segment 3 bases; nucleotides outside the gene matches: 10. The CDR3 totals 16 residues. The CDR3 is CASSPTVDRGTDTQYF. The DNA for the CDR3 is TGCGCCAGCAGCCCAACCGTAGACAGGGGTACAGATACGCAGTATTTT.

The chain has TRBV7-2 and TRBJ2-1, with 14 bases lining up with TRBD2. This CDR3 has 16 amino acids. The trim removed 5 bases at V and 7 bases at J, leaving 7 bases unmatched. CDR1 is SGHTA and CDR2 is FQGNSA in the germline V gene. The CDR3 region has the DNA TGTGCCAGCAGCCCGAGACTAGCGGGGGGGCAAAATGAGCAGTTCTTC. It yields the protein CASSPRLAGGQNEQFF.

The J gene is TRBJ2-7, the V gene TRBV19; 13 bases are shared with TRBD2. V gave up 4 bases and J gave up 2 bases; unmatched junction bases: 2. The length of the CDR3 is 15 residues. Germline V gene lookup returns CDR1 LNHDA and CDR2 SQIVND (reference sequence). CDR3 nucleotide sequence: TGTGCCAGTAGTAGTGGGACTAGCGGGGCCTACGAGCAGTACTTC. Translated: CASSSGTSGAYEQYF.

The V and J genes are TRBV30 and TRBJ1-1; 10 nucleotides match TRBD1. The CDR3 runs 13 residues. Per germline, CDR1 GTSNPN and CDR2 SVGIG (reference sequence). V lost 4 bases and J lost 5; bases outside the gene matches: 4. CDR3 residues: CAWTRTGGTEAFF. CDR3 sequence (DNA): TGTGCCTGGACTAGGACAGGGGGGACTGAAGCTTTCTTT.

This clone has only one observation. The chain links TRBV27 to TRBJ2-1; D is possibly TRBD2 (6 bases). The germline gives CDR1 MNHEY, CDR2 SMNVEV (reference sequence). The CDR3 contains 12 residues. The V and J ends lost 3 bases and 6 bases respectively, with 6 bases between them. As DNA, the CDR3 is TGTGCCAGCAGTTTCGGGGGCAATGAGCAGTTCTTC. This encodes CASSFGGNEQFF.

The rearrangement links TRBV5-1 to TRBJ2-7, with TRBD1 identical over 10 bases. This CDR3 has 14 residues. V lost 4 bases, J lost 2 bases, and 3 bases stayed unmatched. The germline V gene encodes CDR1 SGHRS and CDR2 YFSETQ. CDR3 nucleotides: TGCGCCAGCAGCCACGGACAGGGGGCCTACGAGCAGTACTTC. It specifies CASSHGQGAYEQYF. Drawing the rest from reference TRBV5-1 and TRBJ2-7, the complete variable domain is KAGVTQTPRYLIKTRGQQVTLSCSPISGHRSVSWYQQTPGQGLQFLFEYFSETQRNKGNFPGRFSGRQFSNSRSEMNVSTLELGDSALYLCASSHGQGAYEQYFGPGTRLTVT.

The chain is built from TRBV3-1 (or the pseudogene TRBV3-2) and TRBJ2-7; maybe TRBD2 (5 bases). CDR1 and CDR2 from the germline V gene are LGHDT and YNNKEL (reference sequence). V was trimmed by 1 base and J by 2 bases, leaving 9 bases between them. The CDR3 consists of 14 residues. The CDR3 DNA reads TGTGCCAGCAGCCAAGGGGTGAGGGCCTACGAGCAGTACTTC. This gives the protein CASSQGVRAYEQYF.

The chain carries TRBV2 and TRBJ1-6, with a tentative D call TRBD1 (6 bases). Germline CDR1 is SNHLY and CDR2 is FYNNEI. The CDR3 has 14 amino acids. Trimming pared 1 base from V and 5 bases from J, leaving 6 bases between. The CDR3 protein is CASSEGTDNSPLHF. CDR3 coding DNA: TGTGCCAGCAGTGAAGGGACAGATAATTCACCCCTCCACTTT.

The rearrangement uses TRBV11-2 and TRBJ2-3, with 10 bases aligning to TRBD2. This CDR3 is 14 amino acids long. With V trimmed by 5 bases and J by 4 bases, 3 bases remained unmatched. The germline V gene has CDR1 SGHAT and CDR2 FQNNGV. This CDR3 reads CASSLSGGADTQYF. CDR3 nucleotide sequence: TGTGCCAGCAGCCTAAGCGGGGGGGCAGATACGCAGTATTTT.

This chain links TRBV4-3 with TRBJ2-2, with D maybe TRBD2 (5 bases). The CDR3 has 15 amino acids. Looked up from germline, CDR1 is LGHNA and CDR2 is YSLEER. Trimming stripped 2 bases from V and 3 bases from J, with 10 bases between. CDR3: CASSQLSGYTGELFF. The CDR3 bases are TGCGCCAGCAGCCAACTGTCGGGGTACACCGGGGAGCTGTTTTTT.